This TCR beta chain was sequenced for a study of cytomegalovirus exposure and HLA in healthy donors listed by TCRdb under 2017. The study in broad terms: According to a later analysis, the approximately 130 validation repertoires were produced on the same platform as the roughly 600 repertoires of the first cohort. The study aimed to test whether cataloging public T cell receptors could reveal signatures of past pathogen exposure. In addition to the first cohort of roughly 670 subjects, a separate validation cohort of 120 different subjects was used. To predict cytomegalovirus infection status, the study brought together high-throughput TCR immunosequencing, statistical association of individual TCRs with disease status, and machine learning. The investigation overall reported the following: The study gave a list of some 150 TCR beta chains associated with cytomegalovirus. All 120 or so repertoires were used to score co-occurrence in the validation cohort in a later analysis, because that analysis had no HLA typing for the cohort. The authors suggested that the approach could potentially be generalized to other disease states and immunological phenotypes. The classifier was reported to diagnose cytomegalovirus status with high specificity and sensitivity in both the original and validation cohorts. Most TCR sequences were observed very rarely across donors, whereas some public TCRs were present in many individuals. In a later analysis, TCRs clustered in the first cohort were found to also tend to co-occur in the 100 to 150 validation repertoires, with approximately 94% of cluster scores above 0. Three of the identified cytomegalovirus-associated TCR beta chains were confirmed in vitro to be specific for cytomegalovirus antigens.

The CDR3 covers 14 residues, taking in both the cysteine and the phenylalanine. The entry retains the CDR3 DNA only, 42 bases that are in frame from base 1. CDR1 MNHEY and CDR2 SVGAGI were looked up in the germline V gene. The V end loses 6 bases and the J end loses 0 bases, and a stretch of 12 bases separates them. The library relied on the immunoSEQ multiplex PCR assay. The paper's processing steps were these. A statistical classification framework was built for diagnosing cytomegalovirus status from the catalog of TCR beta chain sequences. The table was pulled from immuneACCESS by TCRdb, which kept in-frame rearrangements only. Such tables lose some clones; where checked, under half of the loss comes from unresolved V genes, and the rest has no known cause. V, J and clone size derive from that table, while D and trimming were established from the DNA sequence. For this sample there are about 330,000 clones; roughly 87% appear just once. Roughly 1.2% of the sample is in the top ten clones.

The donors belonged to the validation cohort of about 110 subjects, which was separate from the roughly 670-subject first cohort. About this clone itself: It has no known antigen specificity. No base quality information exists; no much larger clone differs at one position.

This receptor was identified in a woman aged 25 to 39 in good health and CMV-seropositive. The sample taken for sequencing was PBMCs. The chain is encoded by TRBV6-5 joined to TRBJ2-7; TRBD1 is a weak D gene call, 6 bases matching. Read as DNA, the sequence is TGTGCCAGCAGCAGGACAGAATCCTCCTACGAGCAGTACTTC. Its translation is CASSRTESSYEQYF.